This T cell receptor (beta chain) was recorded in a study of OX40 agonist ivuxolimab in advanced cancers. Study information: The patients received agonistic anti-OX40 (CD134) antibody ivuxolimab.

Measured with immunoSEQ multiplex PCR; TCRdb has only the in-frame clones, and not every one. The sample contains tens of thousands of clones, 70% to 90% of which appear only once. Study-level points and caveats: The study observed clonal expansion of CD4+ and CD8+ blood T cells by week 6 at 0.1 to 3.0 mg/kg.

Autoimmune disease history or systemic immunosuppression meant exclusion. To note about this clone: Its specificity is not known.

V lost 5 bases and J lost 0, with 19 bases in between. Germline V CDR1 and CDR2: KGHSH, LQKENI. The length of the CDR3 is 17 residues. The source is an adult with an advanced solid tumor such as melanoma, head and neck, liver or kidney cancer. The chain joins TRBV18 to TRBJ1-2, with D possibly matching TRBD1 (5 bases). Sequencing was performed on CD4+ or CD8+ T cells sorted from blood, taken in a trial of the OX40 agonist ivuxolimab. The CDR3 loop reads CASSTLGVGAANYGYTF. The CDR3 DNA is TGTGCCAGCTCAACCCTTGGAGTTGGGGCTGCTAACTATGGCTACACCTTC.